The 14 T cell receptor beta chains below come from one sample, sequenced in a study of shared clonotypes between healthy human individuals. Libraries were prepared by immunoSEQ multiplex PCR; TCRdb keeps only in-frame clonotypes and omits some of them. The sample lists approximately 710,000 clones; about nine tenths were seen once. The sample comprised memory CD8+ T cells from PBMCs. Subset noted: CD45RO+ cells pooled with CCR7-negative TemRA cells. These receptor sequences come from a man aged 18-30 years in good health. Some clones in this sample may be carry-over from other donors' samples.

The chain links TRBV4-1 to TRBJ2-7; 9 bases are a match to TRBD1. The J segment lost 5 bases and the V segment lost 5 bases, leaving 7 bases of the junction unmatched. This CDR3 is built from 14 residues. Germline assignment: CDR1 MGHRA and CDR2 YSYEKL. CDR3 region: CASSSRDRDHEQYF. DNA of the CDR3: TGCGCCAGCAGCTCCCGGGACAGGGACCACGAGCAGTACTTC.

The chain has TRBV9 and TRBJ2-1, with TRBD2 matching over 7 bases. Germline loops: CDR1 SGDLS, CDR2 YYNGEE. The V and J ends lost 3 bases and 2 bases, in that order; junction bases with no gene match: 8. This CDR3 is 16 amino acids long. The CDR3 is CASSAPRLAAYNEQFF. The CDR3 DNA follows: TGTGCCAGCAGCGCCCCAAGACTAGCCGCCTACAATGAGCAGTTCTTC.

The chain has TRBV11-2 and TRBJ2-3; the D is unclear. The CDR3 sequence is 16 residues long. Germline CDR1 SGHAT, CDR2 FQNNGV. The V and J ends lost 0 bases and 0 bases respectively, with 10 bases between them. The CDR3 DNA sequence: TGTGCCAGCAGCTTAGAGGGCCCCTACAGCACAGATACGCAGTATTTT. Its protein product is CASSLEGPYSTDTQYF.

The chain's CDR3 is CASVLGITEAFF. CDR3 DNA: TGTGCCAGCGTGCTGGGTATTACTGAAGCTTTCTTT. This chain uses TRBV2 with TRBJ1-1; D is undetermined. Trimming took 8 bases from V and 5 from J, leaving 12 bases between them. The CDR3 totals 12 residues. CDR1 SNHLY and CDR2 FYNNEI come from the germline V gene.

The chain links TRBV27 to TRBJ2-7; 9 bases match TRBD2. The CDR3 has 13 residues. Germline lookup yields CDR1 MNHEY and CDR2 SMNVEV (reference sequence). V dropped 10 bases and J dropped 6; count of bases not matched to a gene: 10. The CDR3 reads CATAGTSWSEQYF. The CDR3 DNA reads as TGTGCCACTGCCGGGACTAGCTGGAGCGAGCAGTACTTC.

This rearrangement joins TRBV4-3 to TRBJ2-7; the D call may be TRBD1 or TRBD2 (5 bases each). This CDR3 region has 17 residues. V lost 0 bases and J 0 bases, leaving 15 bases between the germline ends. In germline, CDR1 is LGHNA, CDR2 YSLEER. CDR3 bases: TGCGCCAGCAGCCAAGATGTTGTGGGGGTTCTCTCCTACGAGCAGTACTTC. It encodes CASSQDVVGVLSYEQYF.

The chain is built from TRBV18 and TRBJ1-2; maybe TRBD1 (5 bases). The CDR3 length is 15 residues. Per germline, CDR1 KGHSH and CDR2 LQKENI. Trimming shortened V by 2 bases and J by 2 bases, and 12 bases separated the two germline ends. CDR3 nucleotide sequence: TGTGCCAGCTCACCAAGGGCAGGGAGAAACTATGGCTACACCTTC. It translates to CASSPRAGRNYGYTF.

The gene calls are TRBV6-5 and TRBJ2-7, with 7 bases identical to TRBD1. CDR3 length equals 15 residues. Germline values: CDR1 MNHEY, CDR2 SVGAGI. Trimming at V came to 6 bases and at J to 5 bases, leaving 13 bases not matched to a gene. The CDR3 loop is CASRTDRAMDNEQYF. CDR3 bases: TGTGCCAGCAGGACAGACAGGGCTATGGATAACGAGCAGTACTTC.

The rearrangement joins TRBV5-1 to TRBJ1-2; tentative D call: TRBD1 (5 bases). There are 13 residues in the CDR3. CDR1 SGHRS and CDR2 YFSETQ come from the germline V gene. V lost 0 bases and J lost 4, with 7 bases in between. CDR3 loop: CASSLEGAYGYTF. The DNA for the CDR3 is TGCGCCAGCAGCTTGGAAGGGGCCTATGGCTACACCTTC.

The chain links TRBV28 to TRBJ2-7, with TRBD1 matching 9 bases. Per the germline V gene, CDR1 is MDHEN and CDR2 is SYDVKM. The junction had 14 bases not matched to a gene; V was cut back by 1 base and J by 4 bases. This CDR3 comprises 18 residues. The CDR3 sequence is CASSLSVPRRQGVYEQYF. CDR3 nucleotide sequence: TGTGCCAGCAGTTTATCGGTCCCACGGCGACAGGGGGTATACGAGCAGTACTTC.

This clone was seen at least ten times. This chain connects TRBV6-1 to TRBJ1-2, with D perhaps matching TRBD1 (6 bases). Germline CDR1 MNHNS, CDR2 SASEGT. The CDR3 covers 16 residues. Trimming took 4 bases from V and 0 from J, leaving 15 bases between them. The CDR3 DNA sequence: TGTGCCAGCAGTGGCCCGGGGGCAAGAGCTAACTATGGCTACACCTTC. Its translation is CASSGPGARANYGYTF.

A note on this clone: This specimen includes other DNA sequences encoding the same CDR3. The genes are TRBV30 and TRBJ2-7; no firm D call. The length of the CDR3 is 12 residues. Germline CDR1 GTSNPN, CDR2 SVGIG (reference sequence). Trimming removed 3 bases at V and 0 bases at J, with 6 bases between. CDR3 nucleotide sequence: TGTGCCTGGAGCCCTAGCTCCTACGAGCAGTACTTC. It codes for CAWSPSSYEQYF. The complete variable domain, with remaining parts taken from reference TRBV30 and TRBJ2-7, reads SQTIHQWPATLVQPVGSPLSLECTVEGTSNPNLYWYRQAAGRGLQLLFYSVGIGQISSEVPQNLSASRPQDRQFILSSKKLLLSDSGFYLCAWSPSSYEQYFGPGTRLTVT.

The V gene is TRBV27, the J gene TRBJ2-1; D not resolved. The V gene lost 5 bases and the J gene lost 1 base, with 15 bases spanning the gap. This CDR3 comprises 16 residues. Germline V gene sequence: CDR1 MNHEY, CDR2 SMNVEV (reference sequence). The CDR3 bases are TGTGCCAGCAGTCCCCAGGTACAGTCGTCCTACAATGAGCAGTTCTTC. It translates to CASSPQVQSSYNEQFF.

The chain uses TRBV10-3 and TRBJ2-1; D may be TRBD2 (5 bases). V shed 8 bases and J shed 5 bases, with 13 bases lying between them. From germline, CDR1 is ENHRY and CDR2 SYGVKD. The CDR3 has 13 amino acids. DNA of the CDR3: TGTGCCATCCATGAGGGAACAAACAATGAGCAGTTCTTC. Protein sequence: CAIHEGTNNEQFF.